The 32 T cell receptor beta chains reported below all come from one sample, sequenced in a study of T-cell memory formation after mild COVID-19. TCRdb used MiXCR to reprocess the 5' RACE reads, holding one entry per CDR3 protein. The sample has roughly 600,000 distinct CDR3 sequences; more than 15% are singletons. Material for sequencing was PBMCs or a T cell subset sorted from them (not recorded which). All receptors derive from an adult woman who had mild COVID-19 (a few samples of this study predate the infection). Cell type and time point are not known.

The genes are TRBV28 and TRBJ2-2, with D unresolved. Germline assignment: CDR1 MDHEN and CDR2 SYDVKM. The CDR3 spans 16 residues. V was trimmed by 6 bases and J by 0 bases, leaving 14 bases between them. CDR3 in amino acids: CASSTLYEANTGELFF. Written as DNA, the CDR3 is TGTGCCAGCAGCACCCTCTACGAGGCGAACACCGGGGAGCTGTTTTTT.

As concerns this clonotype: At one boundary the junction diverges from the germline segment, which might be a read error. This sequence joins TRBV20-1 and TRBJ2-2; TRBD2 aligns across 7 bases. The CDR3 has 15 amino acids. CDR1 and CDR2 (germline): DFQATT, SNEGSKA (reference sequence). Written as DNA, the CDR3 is TGCAGTGCTAGAGTGCGGGGGACGAACACCGTGGAGCTGTTTTTT. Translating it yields CSARVRGTNTVELFF.

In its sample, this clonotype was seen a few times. The CDR3 region is CSVKGGTSGMNEQFF. The CDR3 bases are TGCAGCGTCAAGGGGGGGACTAGCGGGATGAATGAGCAGTTCTTC. The chain combines TRBV29-1 with TRBJ2-1; 13 positions match TRBD2. The CDR3 length is 15 residues. V shed 6 bases, J shed 7 bases, and the junction held 9 bases outside the gene matches. CDR1 is SQVTM, CDR2 ANQGSEA, per germline.

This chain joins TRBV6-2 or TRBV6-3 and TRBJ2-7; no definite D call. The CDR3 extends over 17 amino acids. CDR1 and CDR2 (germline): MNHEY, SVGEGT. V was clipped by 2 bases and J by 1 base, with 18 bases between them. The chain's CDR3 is CASSYPTPGLTSYEQYF. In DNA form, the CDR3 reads TGTGCCAGCAGTTACCCGACGCCGGGCCTGACATCCTACGAGCAGTACTTC.

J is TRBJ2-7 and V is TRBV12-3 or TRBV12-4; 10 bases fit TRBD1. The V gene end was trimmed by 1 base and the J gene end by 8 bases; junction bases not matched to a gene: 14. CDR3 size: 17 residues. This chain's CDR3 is CASSLGGQGILSVKQYF. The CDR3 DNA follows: TGTGCCAGCAGTTTAGGGGGACAGGGGATCCTTAGTGTGAAGCAGTACTTC.

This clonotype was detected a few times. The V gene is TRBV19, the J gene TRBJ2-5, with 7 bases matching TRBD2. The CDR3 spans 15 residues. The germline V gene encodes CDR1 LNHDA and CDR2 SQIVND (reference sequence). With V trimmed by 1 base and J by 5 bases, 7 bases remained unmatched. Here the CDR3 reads CASSIASSGAETQYF. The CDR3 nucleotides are TGTGCCAGTAGTATAGCCTCCAGCGGGGCCGAGACCCAGTACTTC.

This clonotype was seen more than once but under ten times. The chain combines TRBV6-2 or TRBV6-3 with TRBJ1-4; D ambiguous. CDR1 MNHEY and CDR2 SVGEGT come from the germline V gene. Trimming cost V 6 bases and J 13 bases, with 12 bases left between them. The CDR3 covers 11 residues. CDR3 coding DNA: TGTGCCAGCAGCCCGGCGGGGAGACTGTTTTTT. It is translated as CASSPAGRLFF.

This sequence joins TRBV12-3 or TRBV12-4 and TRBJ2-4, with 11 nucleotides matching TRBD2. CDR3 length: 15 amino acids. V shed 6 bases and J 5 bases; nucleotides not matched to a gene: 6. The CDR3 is CASSLSGGDENIQYF. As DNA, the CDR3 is TGTGCCAGCAGCCTTAGCGGGGGGGATGAAAACATTCAGTACTTC.

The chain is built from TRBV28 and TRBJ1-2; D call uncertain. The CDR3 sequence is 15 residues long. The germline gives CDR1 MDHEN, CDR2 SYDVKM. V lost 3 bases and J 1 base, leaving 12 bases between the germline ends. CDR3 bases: TGTGCCAGCAGTTTGTGGCCTCCCAATAACTATGGCTACACCTTC. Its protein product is CASSLWPPNNYGYTF.

The CDR3 protein is CASAKDRGPYEQYV. In nucleotides, the CDR3 is TGTGCCAGCGCTAAGGACAGGGGGCCCTACGAGCAGTACGTC. The rearrangement uses TRBV7-2 and TRBJ2-7; 11 positions match TRBD1. Germline loops: CDR1 SGHTA, CDR2 FQGNSA. J gave up 2 bases and V 8 bases, and 5 bases lay outside the gene matches. The CDR3 length is 14 residues.

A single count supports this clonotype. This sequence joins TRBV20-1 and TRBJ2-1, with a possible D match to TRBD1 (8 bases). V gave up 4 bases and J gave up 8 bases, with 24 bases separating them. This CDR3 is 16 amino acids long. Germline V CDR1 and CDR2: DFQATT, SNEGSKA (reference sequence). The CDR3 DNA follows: TGCAGTGCTAACCCCCGCGGACAGGGAGGGTTCGATGAGCAGTTCTTC. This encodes CSANPRGQGGFDEQFF.

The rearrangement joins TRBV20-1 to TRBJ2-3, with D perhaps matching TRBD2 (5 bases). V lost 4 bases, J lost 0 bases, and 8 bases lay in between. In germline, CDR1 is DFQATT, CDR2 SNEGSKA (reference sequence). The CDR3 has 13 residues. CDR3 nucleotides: TGCAGTGCTAACCGGGGAAGCACAGATACGCAGTATTTT. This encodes CSANRGSTDTQYF.

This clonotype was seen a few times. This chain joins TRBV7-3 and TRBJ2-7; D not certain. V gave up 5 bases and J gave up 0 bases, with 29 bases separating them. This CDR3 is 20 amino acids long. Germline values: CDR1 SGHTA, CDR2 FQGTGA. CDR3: CASSPWVAGPTSPSSYEQYF. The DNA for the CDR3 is TGTGCCAGCAGCCCCTGGGTAGCCGGTCCCACTTCCCCGAGCTCCTACGAGCAGTACTTC.

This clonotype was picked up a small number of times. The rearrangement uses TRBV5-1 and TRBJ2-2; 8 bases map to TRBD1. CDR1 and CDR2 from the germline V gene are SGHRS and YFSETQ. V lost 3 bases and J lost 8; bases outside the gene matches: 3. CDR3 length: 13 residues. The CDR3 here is CASSWTGSGELFF. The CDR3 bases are TGCGCCAGCAGCTGGACAGGGTCTGGGGAGCTGTTTTTT.

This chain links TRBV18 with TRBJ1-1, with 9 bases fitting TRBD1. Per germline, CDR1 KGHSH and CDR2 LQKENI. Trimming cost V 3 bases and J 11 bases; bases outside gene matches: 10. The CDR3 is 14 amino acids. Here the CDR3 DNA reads TGTGCCAGCTCACCCCAGCGGACAGGGGAGGCGGCTTTCTTT. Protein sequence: CASSPQRTGEAAFF.

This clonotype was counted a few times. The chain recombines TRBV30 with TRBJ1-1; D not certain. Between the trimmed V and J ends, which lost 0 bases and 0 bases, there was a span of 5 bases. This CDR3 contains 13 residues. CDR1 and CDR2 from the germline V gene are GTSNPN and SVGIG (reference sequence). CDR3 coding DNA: TGTGCCTGGAGTGTAGGGATGAACACTGAAGCTTTCTTT. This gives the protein CAWSVGMNTEAFF.

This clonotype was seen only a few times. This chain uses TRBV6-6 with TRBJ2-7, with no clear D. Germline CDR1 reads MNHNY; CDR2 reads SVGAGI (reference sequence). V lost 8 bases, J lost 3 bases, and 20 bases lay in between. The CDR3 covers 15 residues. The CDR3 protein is CASLRIRDGVYEQYF. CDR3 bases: TGTGCCAGCTTGAGGATCCGAGACGGCGTCTACGAGCAGTACTTC.

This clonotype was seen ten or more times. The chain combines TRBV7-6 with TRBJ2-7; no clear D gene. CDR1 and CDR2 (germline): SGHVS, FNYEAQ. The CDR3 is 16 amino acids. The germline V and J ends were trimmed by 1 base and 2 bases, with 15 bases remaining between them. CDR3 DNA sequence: TGTGCCAGCAGCTTAGGGGTTCCCCCAATTACCTACGAGCAGTACTTC. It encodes CASSLGVPPITYEQYF.

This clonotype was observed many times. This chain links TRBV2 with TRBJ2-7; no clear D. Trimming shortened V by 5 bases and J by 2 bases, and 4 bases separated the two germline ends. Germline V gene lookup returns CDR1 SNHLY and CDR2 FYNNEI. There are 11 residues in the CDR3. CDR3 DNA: TGTGCCAGCAGTTGGGCCTACGAGCAGTACTTC. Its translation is CASSWAYEQYF.

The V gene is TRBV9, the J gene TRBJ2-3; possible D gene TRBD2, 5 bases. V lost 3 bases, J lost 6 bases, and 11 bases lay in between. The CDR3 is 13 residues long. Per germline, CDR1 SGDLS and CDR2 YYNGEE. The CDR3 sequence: CASSAPPGDTQYF. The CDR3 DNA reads TGTGCCAGCAGCGCCCCTCCGGGGGATACGCAGTATTTT.

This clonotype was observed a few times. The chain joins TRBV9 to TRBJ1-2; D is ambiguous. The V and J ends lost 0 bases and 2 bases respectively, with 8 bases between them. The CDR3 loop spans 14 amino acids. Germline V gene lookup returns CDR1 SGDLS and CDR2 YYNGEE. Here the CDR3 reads CASSVDGGNYGYTF. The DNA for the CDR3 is TGTGCCAGCAGCGTAGACGGTGGGAACTATGGCTACACCTTC.

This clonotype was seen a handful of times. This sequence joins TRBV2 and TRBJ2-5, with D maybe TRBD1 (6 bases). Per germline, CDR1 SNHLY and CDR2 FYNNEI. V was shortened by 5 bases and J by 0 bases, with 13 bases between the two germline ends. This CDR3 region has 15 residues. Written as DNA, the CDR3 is TGTGCCAGCAGTTGGGAGAGGGGGTACCAAGAGACCCAGTACTTC. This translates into CASSWERGYQETQYF.

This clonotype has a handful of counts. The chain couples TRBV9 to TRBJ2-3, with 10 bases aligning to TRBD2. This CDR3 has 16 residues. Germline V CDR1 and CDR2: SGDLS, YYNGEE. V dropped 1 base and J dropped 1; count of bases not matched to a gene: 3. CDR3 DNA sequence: TGTGCCAGCAGCGTAAGCGGGGGGGACGGCACAGATACGCAGTATTTT. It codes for CASSVSGGDGTDTQYF.

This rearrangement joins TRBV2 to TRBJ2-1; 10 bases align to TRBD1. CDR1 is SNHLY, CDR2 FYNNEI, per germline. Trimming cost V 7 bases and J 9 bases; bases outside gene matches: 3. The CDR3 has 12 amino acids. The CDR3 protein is CASIRTGGEQFF. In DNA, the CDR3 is TGTGCCAGCATCCGGACAGGGGGTGAGCAGTTCTTC.

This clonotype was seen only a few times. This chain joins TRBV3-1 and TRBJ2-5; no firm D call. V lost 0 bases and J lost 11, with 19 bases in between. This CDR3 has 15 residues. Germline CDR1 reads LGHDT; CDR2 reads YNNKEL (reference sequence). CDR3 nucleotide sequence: TGTGCCAGCAGCCAAGATTCATCAGTTCTAGAAGGGCAGTACTTC. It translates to CASSQDSSVLEGQYF.

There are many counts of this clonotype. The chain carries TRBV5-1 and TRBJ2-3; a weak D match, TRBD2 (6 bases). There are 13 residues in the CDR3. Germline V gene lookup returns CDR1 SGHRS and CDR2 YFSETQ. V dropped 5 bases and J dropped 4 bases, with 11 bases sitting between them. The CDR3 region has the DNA TGCGCCAGCAGGGAGGGGCCTGCAGATACGCAGTATTTT. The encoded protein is CASREGPADTQYF.

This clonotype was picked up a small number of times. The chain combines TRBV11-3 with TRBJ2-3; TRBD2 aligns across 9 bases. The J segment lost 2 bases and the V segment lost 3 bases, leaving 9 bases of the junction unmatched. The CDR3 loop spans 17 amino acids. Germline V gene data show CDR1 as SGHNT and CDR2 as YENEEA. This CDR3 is CASSLGPAGGHTDTQYF. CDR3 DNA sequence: TGTGCCAGCAGCTTGGGCCCAGCGGGAGGTCACACAGATACGCAGTATTTT.

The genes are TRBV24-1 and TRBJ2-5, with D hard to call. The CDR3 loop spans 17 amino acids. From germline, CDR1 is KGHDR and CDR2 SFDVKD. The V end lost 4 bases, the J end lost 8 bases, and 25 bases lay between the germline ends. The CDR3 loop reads CATSDPSSTPAKFTQYF. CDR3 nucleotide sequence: TGTGCCACCAGTGACCCCTCAAGCACCCCCGCGAAATTCACCCAGTACTTC.

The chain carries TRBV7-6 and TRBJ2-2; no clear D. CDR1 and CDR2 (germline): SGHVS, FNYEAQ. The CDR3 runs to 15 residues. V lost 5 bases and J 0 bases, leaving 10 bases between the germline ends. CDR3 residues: CASSPLPANTGELFF. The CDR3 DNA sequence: TGTGCCAGCAGCCCCCTCCCAGCGAACACCGGGGAGCTGTTTTTT.

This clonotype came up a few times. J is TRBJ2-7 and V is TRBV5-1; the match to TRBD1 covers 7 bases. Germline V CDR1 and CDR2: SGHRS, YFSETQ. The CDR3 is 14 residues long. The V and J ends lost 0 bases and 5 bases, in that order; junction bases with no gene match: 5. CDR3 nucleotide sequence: TGCGCCAGCAGCTTGGGGCAGGGGGACGACGAGCAGTACTTC. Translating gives CASSLGQGDDEQYF.

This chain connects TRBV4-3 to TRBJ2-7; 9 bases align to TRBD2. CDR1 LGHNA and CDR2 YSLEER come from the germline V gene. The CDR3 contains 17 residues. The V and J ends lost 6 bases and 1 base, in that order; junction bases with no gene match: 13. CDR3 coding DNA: TGCGCCAGCAGTCCCGGGACTAGCCGGAGCGGATCCTACGAGCAGTACTTC. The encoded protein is CASSPGTSRSGSYEQYF.

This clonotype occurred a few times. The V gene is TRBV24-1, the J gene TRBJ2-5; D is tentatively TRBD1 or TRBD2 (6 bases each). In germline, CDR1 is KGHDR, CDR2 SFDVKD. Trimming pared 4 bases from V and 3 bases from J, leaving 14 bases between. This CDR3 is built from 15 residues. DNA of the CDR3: TGTGCCACCAGTGACCTTGGGGGGCGCGAAGAGACCCAGTACTTC. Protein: CATSDLGGREETQYF.